These T cell receptor beta chains were read from a single sample in a study of Ad26.COV2.S vaccination and SARS-CoV-2 variants. TCRdb's table, derived via immunoSEQ multiplex PCR, lists solely in-frame clones and lacks some. The data hold over 85,000 clones, with roughly 85% observed a single time. Sequenced material: peripheral blood, taken after recovery from COVID-19. These receptors were collected from a human donor who had recovered from COVID-19. CDR3s include the opening cysteine and the closing phenylalanine or tryptophan. The D gene is left open where the match is weak. Some rows have no size entry. The others give once, few or many, or a class for an expanded clone.

D	size	V	J	CDR3	DNA
NA	NA	TRBV3-1/TRBV3-2	TRBJ2-3	CASSQEGSTDTQYF	TGTGCCAGCAGCCAAGAGGGCAGCACAGATACGCAGTATTTT
NA	NA	TRBV19	TRBJ2-7	CASSTTLQGWYYEQYF	TGTGCCAGTAGTACCACCCTACAGGGATGGTACTACGAGCAGTACTTC
NA	NA	TRBV4-3	TRBJ1-6	CASSQDLAGVSSYNSPLHF	TGCGCCAGCAGCCAAGATTTGGCGGGGGTGAGCTCCTATAATTCACCCCTCCACTTT
NA	NA	TRBV15	TRBJ1-1	CATSRDRANTEAFF	TGTGCCACCAGCAGAGATAGGGCTAACACTGAAGCTTTCTTT
NA	NA	TRBV28	TRBJ2-6	CASSSEAGANVLTF	TGTGCCAGCAGTTCGGAGGCTGGGGCCAACGTCCTGACTTTC
NA	NA	TRBV28	TRBJ1-6	CASSSGDSLPYNSPLHF	TGTGCCAGCAGTTCAGGGGATTCTCTTCCCTATAATTCACCCCTCCACTTT
TRBD2	NA	TRBV19	TRBJ2-7	CASSIGASGYEQYF	TGTGCCAGTAGTATCGGGGCTAGCGGGTACGAGCAGTACTTC
TRBD1	NA	TRBV27	TRBJ1-6	CASTRQGGNSPLHF	TGTGCCAGCACCCGACAGGGGGGAAATTCACCCCTCCACTTT
NA	NA	TRBV5-6	TRBJ2-3	CASSGGRALSRDTQYF	TGTGCCAGCAGCGGTGGCCGGGCCCTTTCACGTGATACGCAGTATTTT
NA	once	TRBV11-3	TRBJ1-5	CASSSGGGLNQPQHF	TGTGCCAGCAGCTCCGGGGGGGGGCTGAACCAGCCCCAGCATTTT
NA	NA	TRBV27	TRBJ1-2	CASSRSHNPPDYGYTF	TGTGCCAGCAGCCGTAGTCATAATCCCCCAGACTATGGCTACACCTTC
TRBD1	NA	TRBV25-1	TRBJ1-4	CASSWDRGEQLFF	TGTGCCAGCAGCTGGGACAGGGGTGAACAACTGTTTTTT
NA	NA	TRBV29-1	TRBJ1-1	CSAQKRRDAEAFF	TGCAGCGCTCAAAAGCGGCGAGACGCTGAAGCTTTCTTT
TRBD2	NA	TRBV28	TRBJ2-1	CASSTLAGGVNEQFF	TGTGCCAGCAGTACTCTGGCGGGAGGGGTGAATGAGCAGTTCTTC
TRBD2	once	TRBV7-3	TRBJ2-1	CASSLRREVNEQFF	TGTGCCAGCAGCTTACGGCGGGAGGTCAATGAGCAGTTCTTC
NA	NA	TRBV28	TRBJ2-3	CASSLLTGGEGDTQYF	TGTGCCAGCAGTCTTCTTACCGGGGGTGAAGGAGATACGCAGTATTTT
NA	NA	TRBV27	TRBJ2-6	CASSSGSSGANVLTF	TGTGCCAGCAGCTCAGGGTCTTCCGGGGCCAACGTCCTGACTTTC